The clone carrying this TCR beta chain was seen only once. The data originate from a study of cytomegalovirus exposure and HLA in healthy donors. The V gene's germline CDR1 is MNHEY and CDR2 SMNVEV (reference sequence). CDR3 length: 14 amino acids. Trimming took 8 bases from V and 3 from J, leaving 11 bases between them. This PCR relied on a set of 60 Vbeta primers and 13 Jbeta primers. TCRdb's copy holds only in-frame clones and misses some; the assay was immunoSEQ multiplex PCR. The repertoire includes about 110,000 clones, about 80% of them detected once, and more than 8% sits in the top ten. This chain connects TRBV27 to TRBJ1-6; no reliable D call. This clonotype was sampled from a man aged 40-50 years in good health and CMV-seropositive. Input material: PBMCs. The chain's CDR3 is CASQNILYNSPLHF. CDR3 DNA sequence: TGTGCCAGCCAGAACATCCTCTATAATTCACCCCTCCACTTT.